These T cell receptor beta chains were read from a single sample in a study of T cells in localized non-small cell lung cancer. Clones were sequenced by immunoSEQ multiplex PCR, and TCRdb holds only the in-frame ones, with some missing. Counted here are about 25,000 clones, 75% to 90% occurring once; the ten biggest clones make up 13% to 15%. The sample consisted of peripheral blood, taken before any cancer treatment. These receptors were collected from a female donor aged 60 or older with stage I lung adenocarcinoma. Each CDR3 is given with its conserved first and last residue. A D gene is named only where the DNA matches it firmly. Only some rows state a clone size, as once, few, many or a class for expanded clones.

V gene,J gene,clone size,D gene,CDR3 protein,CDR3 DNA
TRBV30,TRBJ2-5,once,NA,CAWSLDRGETQYF,TGTGCCTGGAGTCTAGACCGAGGAGAGACCCAGTACTTC
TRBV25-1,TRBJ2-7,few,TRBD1,CASSDIPGGYYEQYF,TGTGCCAGCAGTGATATCCCAGGGGGTTACTACGAGCAGTACTTC
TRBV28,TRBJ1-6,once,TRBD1,CASSFQGTGINSPLHF,TGTGCCAGCAGTTTTCAGGGGACAGGGATTAATTCACCCCTCCACTTT
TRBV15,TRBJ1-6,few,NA,CATSKAVYNSPLHF,TGTGCCACCAGCAAGGCTGTCTATAATTCACCCCTCCACTTT
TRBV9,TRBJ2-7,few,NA,CASSVEEGNYEQYF,TGTGCCAGCAGCGTAGAGGAGGGGAACTACGAGCAGTACTTC
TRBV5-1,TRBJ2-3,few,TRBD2,CASSLVRLAGVGADTQYF,TGCGCCAGCAGCTTGGTACGACTAGCGGGAGTAGGCGCAGATACGCAGTATTTT
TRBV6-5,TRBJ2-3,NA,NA,CASSYSTPPDTQYF,TGTGCCAGCAGTTACTCGACCCCGCCAGATACGCAGTATTTT
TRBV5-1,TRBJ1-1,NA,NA,CASSLESTTGEAFF,TGCGCCAGCAGCTTGGAGTCCACCACAGGTGAAGCTTTCTTT
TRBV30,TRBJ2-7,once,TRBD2,CAWSPDGGRGEQYF,TGTGCCTGGAGCCCCGACGGGGGGAGAGGGGAGCAGTACTTC
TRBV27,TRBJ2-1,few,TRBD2,CASSSTSGVYEQFF,TGTGCCAGCAGTTCGACTAGCGGGGTATATGAGCAGTTCTTC
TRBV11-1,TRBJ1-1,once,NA,CACHEDTEAFF,TGTGCCTGTCACGAAGACACTGAAGCTTTCTTT
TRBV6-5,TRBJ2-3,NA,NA,CASSYSRDGSRTQYF,TGTGCCAGCAGTTACTCGCGGGACGGCAGTCGTACGCAGTATTTT
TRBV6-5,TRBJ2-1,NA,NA,CASSYSLDNEQFF,TGTGCCAGCAGTTACTCACTAGATAATGAGCAGTTCTTC
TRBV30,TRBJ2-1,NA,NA,CAWSVQGHEQFF,TGTGCCTGGAGTGTACAGGGACATGAGCAGTTCTTC
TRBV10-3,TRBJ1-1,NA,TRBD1,CAISESGQGASEAFF,TGTGCCATCAGTGAGTCTGGGCAGGGGGCATCTGAAGCTTTCTTT
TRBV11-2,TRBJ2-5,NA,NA,CASSSLERAQETQYF,TGTGCCAGCAGCTCGCTCGAGAGGGCACAAGAGACCCAGTACTTC
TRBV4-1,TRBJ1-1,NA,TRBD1,CASSPGQGVGRTEAFF,TGCGCCAGCAGCCCGGGACAGGGGGTAGGAAGGACTGAAGCTTTCTTT
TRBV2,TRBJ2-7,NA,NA,CASTVESSYEQYF,TGTGCCAGCACCGTGGAGAGCTCCTACGAGCAGTACTTC
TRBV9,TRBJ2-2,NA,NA,CASSPAAGGVGELFF,TGTGCCAGCAGCCCGGCGGCAGGGGGGGTCGGGGAGCTGTTTTTT
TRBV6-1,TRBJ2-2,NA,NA,CASRSGWSTGELFF,TGTGCCAGCAGGTCAGGGTGGAGCACCGGGGAGCTGTTTTTT
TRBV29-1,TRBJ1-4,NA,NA,CSVVPGRGGTEKLFF,TGCAGCGTCGTCCCAGGACGAGGGGGGACTGAAAAACTGTTTTTT
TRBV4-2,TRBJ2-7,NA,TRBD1,CASSRLGTGQNEQYF,TGTGCCAGCAGCCGTCTAGGGACAGGGCAAAACGAGCAGTACTTC
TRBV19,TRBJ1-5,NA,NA,CASSITAGGSPQHF,TGTGCCAGTAGTATAACGGCGGGGGGAAGCCCCCAGCATTTT
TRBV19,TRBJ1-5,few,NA,CASSITQGNQPQHF,TGTGCCAGTAGTATAACGCAGGGGAACCAGCCCCAGCATTTT
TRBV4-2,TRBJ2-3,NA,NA,CASSQVGKVDTQYF,TGTGCCAGCAGCCAAGTGGGGAAGGTAGATACGCAGTATTTT
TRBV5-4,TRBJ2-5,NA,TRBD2,CALGREQETQYF,TGTGCCTTAGGGCGGGAGCAAGAGACCCAGTACTTC
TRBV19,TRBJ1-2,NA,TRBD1,CASSIGTDSRVNYGYTF,TGTGCCAGTAGTATCGGGACAGATTCCCGAGTTAACTATGGCTACACCTTC
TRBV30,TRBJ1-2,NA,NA,CAWSVGGSGYTF,TGTGCCTGGAGTGTAGGGGGAAGTGGCTACACCTTC
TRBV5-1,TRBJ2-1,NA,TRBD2,CASRPGLAVQSSYNEQFF,TGCGCCAGCAGGCCGGGACTAGCGGTCCAGAGCTCCTACAATGAGCAGTTCTTC
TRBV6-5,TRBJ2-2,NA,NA,CASGGRGELFF,TGTGCCAGCGGGGGGCGGGGGGAGCTGTTTTTT
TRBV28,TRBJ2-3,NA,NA,CASGYRDTQYF,TGTGCCAGCGGGTACAGGGATACGCAGTATTTT
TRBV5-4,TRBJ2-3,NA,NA,CASSLDSGGFLTDTQYF,TGTGCCAGCAGCTTGGACAGTGGGGGCTTCTTAACAGATACGCAGTATTTT
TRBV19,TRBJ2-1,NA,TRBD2,CASSPWASGSNNEQFF,TGTGCCAGTAGTCCATGGGCTAGCGGATCCAACAATGAGCAGTTCTTC
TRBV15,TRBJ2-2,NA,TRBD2,CATSRDWTSGGAYGTGELFF,TGTGCCACCAGCAGAGATTGGACTAGCGGGGGGGCCTATGGCACCGGGGAGCTGTTTTTT
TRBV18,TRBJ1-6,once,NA,CASSPDYSYNSPLHF,TGTGCCAGCTCACCGGACTACTCCTATAATTCACCCCTCCACTTT
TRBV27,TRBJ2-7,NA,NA,CASSFRGYF,TGTGCCAGCAGTTTCCGGGGGTACTTC
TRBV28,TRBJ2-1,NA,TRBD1,CASSSPTGDTYNEQFF,TGTGCCAGCAGTTCACCGACAGGGGATACCTACAATGAGCAGTTCTTC
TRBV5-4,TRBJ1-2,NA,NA,CASSESGFRGDGYTF,TGTGCCAGCAGTGAGTCAGGGTTCAGGGGTGATGGCTACACCTTC
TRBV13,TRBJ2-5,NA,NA,CASSLAGETQYF,TGTGCCAGCAGCTTAGCTGGGGAGACCCAGTACTTC
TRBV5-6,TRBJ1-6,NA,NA,CASSFAPGVRPESSPLHF,TGTGCCAGCAGCTTCGCCCCCGGGGTTCGGCCGGAAAGTTCACCCCTCCACTTT
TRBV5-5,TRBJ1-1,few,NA,CASSPPAGRVRTEAFF,TGTGCCAGCAGTCCACCCGCGGGAAGGGTTCGCACTGAAGCTTTCTTT
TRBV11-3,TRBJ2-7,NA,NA,CASSLGGPTAYEQYF,TGTGCCAGCAGCTTAGGGGGACCGACCGCCTACGAGCAGTACTTC
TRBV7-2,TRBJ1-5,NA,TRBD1,CASSLSIRDSVSQPQHF,TGTGCCAGCAGCTTAAGTATCCGGGACAGCGTTTCCCAGCCCCAGCATTTT
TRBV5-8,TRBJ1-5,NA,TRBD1,CASSFPVIGQGFNQPQHF,TGTGCCAGCAGCTTTCCGGTGATTGGACAGGGGTTCAATCAGCCCCAGCATTTT
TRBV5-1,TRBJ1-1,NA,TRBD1,CASSVQGNPEAFF,TGCGCCAGCAGCGTACAGGGGAATCCTGAAGCTTTCTTT
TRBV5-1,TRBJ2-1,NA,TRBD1,CASSPDRGNEQFF,TGCGCCAGCAGCCCGGACAGGGGCAATGAGCAGTTCTTC
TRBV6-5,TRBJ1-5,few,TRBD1,CASRRGTGADQPQHF,TGTGCCAGCAGGCGCGGGACAGGGGCCGATCAGCCCCAGCATTTT
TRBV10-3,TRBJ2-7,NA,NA,CATLNPGQHEQYF,TGTGCAACCCTTAATCCCGGGCAGCACGAGCAGTACTTC
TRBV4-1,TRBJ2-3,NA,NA,CASSQGTASRDTQYF,TGCGCCAGCAGCCAAGGGACGGCTTCAAGGGATACGCAGTATTTT
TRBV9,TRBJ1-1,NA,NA,CASSERTTNTEAFF,TGTGCCAGCAGCGAACGGACCACGAACACTGAAGCTTTCTTT
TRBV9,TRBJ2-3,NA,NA,CASSVGRSTDTQYF,TGTGCCAGCAGCGTCGGGAGAAGCACAGATACGCAGTATTTT
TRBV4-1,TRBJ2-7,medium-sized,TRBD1,CASSQATGGGYEQYF,TGCGCCAGCAGCCAAGCTACAGGGGGCGGCTACGAGCAGTACTTC
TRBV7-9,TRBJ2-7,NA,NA,CATPRQEGSYEQYF,TGTGCCACCCCCCGGCAGGAGGGCTCCTACGAGCAGTACTTC
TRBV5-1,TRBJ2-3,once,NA,CASSSPTDTQYF,TGCGCCAGCAGCTCGCCCACAGATACGCAGTATTTT
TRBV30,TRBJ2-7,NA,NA,CAWSRDIYEQYF,TGTGCCTGGTCTCGGGACATCTACGAGCAGTACTTC